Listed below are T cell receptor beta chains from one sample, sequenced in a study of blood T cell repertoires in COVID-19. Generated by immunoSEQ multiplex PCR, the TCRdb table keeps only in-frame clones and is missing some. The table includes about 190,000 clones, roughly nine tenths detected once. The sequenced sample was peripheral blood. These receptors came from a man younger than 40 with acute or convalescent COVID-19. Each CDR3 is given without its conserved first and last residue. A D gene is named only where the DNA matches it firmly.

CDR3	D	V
ASSQQGVRNTIY	NA	TRBV28
ASSQSGRGLAGANTGELF	TRBD2	TRBV23-1
ATESGQHQETQY	TRBD1	TRBV10-3
AGGGNQPQH	NA	TRBV6-5
ASSLAEQGRETQY	NA	TRBV11-2
ASRQTGTAGRGYT	TRBD1	TRBV6-5
ASSFQGRDEKLF	NA	TRBV9
ASSYSRLGNQPQH	NA	TRBV6-5
ASSRQIQEPQY	NA	TRBV12-3/TRBV12-4
ASSIDRPGGPSNEQF	TRBD2	TRBV19
ASNQQGWDTEAF	NA	TRBV5-1
ASSPETGANQPQH	TRBD1	TRBV18
ASSHRDYEQY	NA	TRBV3-1/TRBV3-2
SVADGTGDHEQY	TRBD1	TRBV29-1
ASGGRGSYNEQF	TRBD2	TRBV9
ASSYLRGQETQY	NA	TRBV6-5
ASTGTAFSYEQY	TRBD1	TRBV19
AYEGRETQY	NA	TRBV3-1/TRBV3-2
ASTLTGSSYEQY	TRBD1	TRBV6-5
ASSLGQSYEQY	NA	TRBV5-6
ASTPGRISARDRDTEAF	TRBD1	TRBV11-2
SASVQNEQF	NA	TRBV20-1
ASSQGLADYNEQF	TRBD2	TRBV7-2
ASRAWANQPQH	NA	TRBV12-3/TRBV12-4
AISEYRAGPTEAF	NA	TRBV10-3
ASSLSGASGYNEQF	TRBD2	TRBV28
ASGTGGRSLGYNEQF	TRBD1	TRBV12-5
ATRTKRETQNNEQF	TRBD2	TRBV15
ASTDLGQGYTEAF	TRBD1	TRBV19
ASSQAETTSYNEQF	NA	TRBV4-2
ASSQVSRAPREDEQF	NA	TRBV4-2
ASSNAPLAGGSYEQY	TRBD2	TRBV5-1
ASSPREVFNEKLF	NA	TRBV9
AWRTGAYEQY	TRBD1	TRBV30
ASRPRGATYEQY	NA	TRBV3-1/TRBV3-2